Listed below are T cell receptor beta chains from one sample, sequenced in a study of neurological immune-mediated disorders. TCRdb analysed the 5' RACE reads with MiXCR anew, one entry per CDR3 protein. The table lists about 41,000 distinct CDR3 sequences, more than 12% of them singletons. Sequencing input: CD4+ T cells from blood. The receptors derive from a woman aged 55-70 years with HTLV-1-associated myelopathy (HAM/TSP). Each CDR3 is given with its conserved first and last residue. The D gene is left open where the match is weak. Not all rows give a size; the values are once, few, many and, for expanded clones, a class.

len | j_gene | v_gene | abundance | d_gene | CDR3aa | CDR3nt
15 | TRBJ2-3 | TRBV5-1 | - | - | CASSSGTGLTDTQYF | TGCGCCAGCAGCTCAGGGACTGGTTTAACAGATACGCAGTATTTT
15 | TRBJ2-3 | TRBV20-1 | many | TRBD1 | CSASPQGIGTDTQYF | TGCAGTGCTAGCCCACAGGGGATAGGCACAGATACGCAGTATTTT
14 | TRBJ1-5 | TRBV20-1 | many | - | CSARVVGGGQPQHF | TGCAGTGCTAGAGTGGTCGGGGGGGGACAGCCCCAGCATTTT
13 | TRBJ2-2 | TRBV7-9 | - | TRBD1 | CASSTGGTGELFF | TGTGCCAGCAGCACAGGGGGGACCGGGGAGCTGTTTTTT
11 | TRBJ2-5 | TRBV20-1 | many | - | CSARATETQYF | TGCAGTGCTAGAGCTACAGAGACCCAGTACTTC
14 | TRBJ2-4 | TRBV5-1 | many | - | CASSTQQGFNIQYF | TGCGCCAGCAGCACTCAACAGGGTTTCAACATTCAGTACTTC
14 | TRBJ1-1 | TRBV5-1 | many | - | CASNQGLASAEAFF | TGCGCCAGCAACCAGGGGCTTGCGTCGGCTGAAGCTTTCTTT
15 | TRBJ2-7 | TRBV20-1 | - | TRBD1 | CSARGTGVFDHEQYF | TGCAGTGCTAGAGGGACAGGGGTCTTCGATCACGAGCAGTACTTC
12 | TRBJ1-2 | TRBV20-1 | many | - | CSASGDYYGYTF | TGCAGTGCTAGCGGGGATTACTATGGCTACACCTTC
14 | TRBJ1-1 | TRBV20-1 | many | - | CSAGTWGAGSEAFF | TGCAGTGCTGGTACGTGGGGCGCTGGTTCTGAAGCTTTCTTT
15 | TRBJ2-7 | TRBV11-2 | many | - | CASSLEAGKGYEQYF | TGTGCCAGCAGCTTAGAGGCAGGGAAGGGCTACGAGCAGTACTTC
14 | TRBJ2-1 | TRBV12-3/TRBV12-4 | many | TRBD1 | CASSNRGSYNEQFF | TGTGCCAGCAGTAACAGGGGCTCCTACAATGAGCAGTTCTTC
19 | TRBJ1-5 | TRBV12-3/TRBV12-4 | many | - | CASSLRYFPGNSSNQPQHF | TGTGCCAGCAGTTTACGGTATTTTCCGGGGAATTCTAGCAATCAGCCCCAGCATTTT
17 | TRBJ1-6 | TRBV2 | many | - | CASSEEGGRVSNSPLHF | TGTGCCAGCAGTGAAGAGGGAGGCAGGGTGTCAAATTCACCCCTCCACTTT
15 | TRBJ2-7 | TRBV6-5 | many | TRBD1 | CASSYGQGAWYEQYF | TGTGCCAGCAGTTACGGACAGGGGGCATGGTACGAGCAGTACTTC
14 | TRBJ2-1 | TRBV2 | many | TRBD2 | CASRVAGERNEQFF | TGTGCCAGCAGGGTAGCGGGGGAGCGGAATGAGCAGTTCTTC
13 | TRBJ1-2 | TRBV4-1 | many | - | CASSQVSNYGYTF | TGCGCCAGCAGCCAAGTCAGTAACTATGGCTACACCTTC
14 | TRBJ2-2 | TRBV20-1 | many | - | CSARDDRYTGELFF | TGCAGTGCTAGAGACGACAGATACACCGGGGAGCTGTTTTTT
13 | TRBJ1-1 | TRBV11-2 | many | - | CASSSGVTTEAFF | TGTGCCAGCAGCTCGGGCGTAACCACTGAAGCTTTCTTT
15 | TRBJ2-1 | TRBV10-1 | many | TRBD2 | CASSESGGGFGEQFF | TGCGCCAGCAGTGAGAGCGGCGGGGGGTTCGGTGAGCAGTTCTTC
13 | TRBJ2-5 | TRBV20-1 | many | TRBD1 | CSATQGAGETQYF | TGCAGTGCTACCCAGGGGGCTGGGGAGACCCAGTACTTC
12 | TRBJ1-2 | TRBV7-9 | many | - | CASSLGGAGYTF | TGTGCCAGCAGCTTAGGTGGGGCTGGCTACACCTTC
12 | TRBJ1-1 | TRBV7-9 | - | - | CASSSGTREAFF | TGTGCCAGCAGCTCCGGGACACGTGAAGCTTTCTTT
16 | TRBJ2-1 | TRBV9 | many | TRBD1 | CASSAGDRVFYNEQFF | TGTGCCAGCAGCGCGGGGGACAGGGTGTTCTACAATGAGCAGTTCTTC
19 | TRBJ2-1 | TRBV20-1 | - | TRBD2 | CSARDPFPRGLAGDGEQFF | TGCAGTGCTAGAGATCCTTTCCCTCGAGGACTAGCGGGGGACGGTGAGCAGTTCTTC
14 | TRBJ2-2 | TRBV5-1 | many | - | CASSSNVYTGELFF | TGCGCCAGCAGCTCCAACGTCTACACCGGGGAGCTGTTTTTT
15 | TRBJ1-6 | TRBV4-1 | many | - | CASSTQGFGNSPLHF | TGCGCCAGCAGCACCCAGGGTTTTGGGAATTCACCCCTCCACTTT
13 | TRBJ1-4 | TRBV28 | - | TRBD1 | CASMAGGDEKLFF | TGTGCCAGCATGGCAGGGGGGGATGAAAAACTGTTTTTT
13 | TRBJ2-7 | TRBV12-3/TRBV12-4 | many | - | CASSFWLNYEQYF | TGTGCCAGCAGTTTTTGGCTGAACTACGAGCAGTACTTC
14 | TRBJ1-1 | TRBV12-3/TRBV12-4 | many | TRBD1 | CASSRDRDFPEAFF | TGTGCCAGCAGTCGGGACAGGGATTTCCCTGAAGCTTTCTTT
15 | TRBJ2-3 | TRBV5-6 | once | - | CASSNSGGKRDTQYF | TGTGCCAGCAGCAACTCGGGTGGGAAGAGGGATACGCAGTATTTT
14 | TRBJ2-2 | TRBV4-1 | many | - | CASSQGNSGGELFF | TGCGCCAGCAGCCAAGGGAACTCGGGCGGGGAGCTGTTTTTT
14 | TRBJ2-7 | TRBV20-1 | many | TRBD2 | CSASGTRFSNEQYF | TGCAGTGCTTCCGGGACTAGGTTCTCCAACGAGCAGTACTTC
13 | TRBJ2-2 | TRBV7-2 | many | - | CASSLRGPGELFF | TGTGCCAGCAGCTTAAGAGGGCCCGGGGAGCTGTTTTTT
13 | TRBJ2-5 | TRBV20-1 | many | TRBD1 | CSAVNTGGETQYF | TGCAGTGCTGTCAATACAGGGGGGGAGACCCAGTACTTC
15 | TRBJ2-2 | TRBV5-1 | many | - | CASNLANANTGELFF | TGCGCCAGCAACTTGGCCAACGCGAACACCGGGGAGCTGTTTTTT
14 | TRBJ1-2 | TRBV6-6 | many | - | CASSYGQRERGYTF | TGTGCCAGCAGTTACGGGCAGAGGGAGAGGGGCTACACCTTC
12 | TRBJ1-5 | TRBV2 | - | - | CASDLGNQPQHF | TGTGCCAGCGACCTGGGTAATCAGCCCCAGCATTTT
15 | TRBJ2-7 | TRBV5-1 | many | TRBD1 | CASSKRQGASYEQYF | TGCGCCAGCAGCAAGAGACAGGGGGCGTCCTACGAGCAGTACTTC
14 | TRBJ2-3 | TRBV7-2 | many | TRBD1 | CASSLRYRDSTQYF | TGTGCCAGCAGCTTAAGATACCGGGACAGCACGCAGTATTTT
15 | TRBJ2-2 | TRBV12-3/TRBV12-4 | once | - | CDSSLNGGDTEELFF | TGTGACAGCAGTTTAAATGGGGGGGACACCGAGGAGCTGTTTTTT
16 | TRBJ1-6 | TRBV20-1 | medium-sized | TRBD1 | CSARKPGQARNSPLHF | TGCAGTGCTAGAAAGCCGGGACAGGCGCGGAATTCACCCCTCCACTTT
16 | TRBJ2-2 | TRBV7-7 | many | TRBD1 | CASSPGQGAATGELFF | TGTGCCAGCAGCCCCGGACAGGGGGCGGCCACCGGGGAGCTGTTTTTT
13 | TRBJ2-7 | TRBV5-1 | - | - | CASSLDRTYEQYF | TGCGCCAGCAGCTTGGACAGAACCTACGAGCAGTACTTC
12 | TRBJ2-7 | TRBV10-3 | - | - | CAISGTTYEQYF | TGTGCCATCAGTGGGACAACCTACGAGCAGTACTTC
14 | TRBJ1-6 | TRBV5-1 | many | - | CASSIGTQSSPLHF | TGCGCCAGCAGCATCGGGACGCAGAGTTCACCCCTCCACTTT
15 | TRBJ2-7 | TRBV30 | - | TRBD2 | CAWSVERGKVYEQYF | TGTGCCTGGAGTGTTGAGCGGGGGAAAGTCTACGAGCAGTACTTC
19 | TRBJ1-2 | TRBV7-8 | many | - | CASSLVLLPGKVVNYGYTF | TGTGCCAGCAGCTTAGTCCTCCTCCCAGGGAAGGTGGTCAACTATGGCTACACCTTC
13 | TRBJ1-1 | TRBV6-1 | many | - | CASSNYGSAEAFF | TGTGCCAGCAGTAACTACGGGAGCGCTGAAGCTTTCTTT
14 | TRBJ2-7 | TRBV5-1 | many | - | CASSLARRSYEQYF | TGCGCCAGCAGCTTGGCTCGAAGGTCCTACGAGCAGTACTTC
15 | TRBJ2-7 | TRBV11-2 | many | TRBD1 | CASSSSRTGGNEQYF | TGTGCCAGCAGCTCCTCCCGGACAGGGGGTAACGAGCAGTACTTC
15 | TRBJ2-1 | TRBV7-9 | - | TRBD1 | CASSLRGGSGGEQFF | TGTGCCAGCAGCTTAAGAGGGGGCTCTGGGGGTGAGCAGTTCTTC
12 | TRBJ2-1 | TRBV20-1 | many | TRBD2 | CSASGGDNEQFF | TGCAGTGCTAGCGGGGGGGACAATGAGCAGTTCTTC
14 | TRBJ2-3 | TRBV11-2 | many | TRBD2 | CASSLGLAGNTQYF | TGTGCCAGCAGCTTAGGACTAGCGGGGAATACGCAGTATTTT
18 | TRBJ1-5 | TRBV19 | - | - | CASSNAPFQGRGNQPQHF | TGTGCCAGTAGTAATGCACCGTTCCAGGGGAGAGGCAATCAGCCCCAGCATTTT
13 | TRBJ1-1 | TRBV3-1 | many | - | CASSQQMNTEAFF | TGTGCCAGCAGCCAACAGATGAACACTGAAGCTTTCTTT
17 | TRBJ2-3 | TRBV6-4 | - | TRBD1 | CASSDWGTGVPTDTQYF | TGTGCCAGCAGTGACTGGGGAACAGGGGTGCCCACAGATACGCAGTATTTT
9 | TRBJ2-7 | TRBV5-1 | - | - | CATPYEQYF | TGCGCCACCCCCTACGAGCAGTACTTC